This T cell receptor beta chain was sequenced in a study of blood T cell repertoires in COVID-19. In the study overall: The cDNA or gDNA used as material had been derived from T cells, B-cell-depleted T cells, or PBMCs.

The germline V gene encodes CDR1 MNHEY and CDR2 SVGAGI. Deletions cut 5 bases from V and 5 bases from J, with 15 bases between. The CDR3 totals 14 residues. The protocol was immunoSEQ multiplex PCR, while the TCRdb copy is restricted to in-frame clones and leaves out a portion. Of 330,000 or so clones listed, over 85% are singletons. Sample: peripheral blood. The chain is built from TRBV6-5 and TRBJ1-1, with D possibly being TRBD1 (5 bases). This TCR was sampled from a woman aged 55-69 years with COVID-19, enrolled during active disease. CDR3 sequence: CASSRGREGTEAFF. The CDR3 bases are TGTGCCAGCAGTCGCGGCAGGGAGGGGACTGAAGCTTTCTTT.